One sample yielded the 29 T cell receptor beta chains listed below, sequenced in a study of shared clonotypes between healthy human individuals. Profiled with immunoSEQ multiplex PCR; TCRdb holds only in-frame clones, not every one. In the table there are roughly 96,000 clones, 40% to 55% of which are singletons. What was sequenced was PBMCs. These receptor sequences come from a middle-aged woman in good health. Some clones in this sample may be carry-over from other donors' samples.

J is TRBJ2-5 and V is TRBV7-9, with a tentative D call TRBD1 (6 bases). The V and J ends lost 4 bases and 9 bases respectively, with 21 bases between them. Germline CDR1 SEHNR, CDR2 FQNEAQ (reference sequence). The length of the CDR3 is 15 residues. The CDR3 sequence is CASSSSGTTFGAQYF. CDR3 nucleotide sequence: TGTGCCAGCAGCTCTTCCGGGACAACCTTTGGAGCCCAGTACTTC.

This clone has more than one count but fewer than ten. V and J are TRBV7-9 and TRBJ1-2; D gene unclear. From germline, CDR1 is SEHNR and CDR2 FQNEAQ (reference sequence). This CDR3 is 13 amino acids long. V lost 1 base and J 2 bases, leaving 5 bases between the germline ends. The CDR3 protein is CASSLEENYGYTF. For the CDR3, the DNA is TGTGCCAGCAGCTTAGAGGAGAACTATGGCTACACCTTC.

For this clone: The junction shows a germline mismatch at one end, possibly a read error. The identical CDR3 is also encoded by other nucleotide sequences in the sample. The CDR3 sequence: CASSDSGLAGTDTQYF. The CDR3 DNA is TGCGCCAGCAGCGACAGTGGGCTAGCGGGGACAGATACGCAGTACTTT. The chain joins TRBV10-2 to TRBJ2-3; TRBD2 aligns across 9 bases. The CDR3 is 16 residues long. Per germline, CDR1 WSHSY and CDR2 SAAADI.

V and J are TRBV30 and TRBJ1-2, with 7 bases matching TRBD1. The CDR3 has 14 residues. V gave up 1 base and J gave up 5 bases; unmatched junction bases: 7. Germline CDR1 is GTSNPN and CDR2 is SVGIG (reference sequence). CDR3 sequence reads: CAWSGSGTVYGYTF. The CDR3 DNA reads TGTGCCTGGAGTGGATCCGGGACAGTATATGGCTACACCTTC.

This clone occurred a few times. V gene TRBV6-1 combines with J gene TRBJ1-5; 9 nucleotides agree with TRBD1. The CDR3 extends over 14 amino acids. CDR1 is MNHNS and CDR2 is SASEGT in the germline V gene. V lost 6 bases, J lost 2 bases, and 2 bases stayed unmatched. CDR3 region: CASRQGAGNQPQHF. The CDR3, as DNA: TGTGCCAGCAGACAGGGGGCTGGCAATCAGCCCCAGCATTTT.

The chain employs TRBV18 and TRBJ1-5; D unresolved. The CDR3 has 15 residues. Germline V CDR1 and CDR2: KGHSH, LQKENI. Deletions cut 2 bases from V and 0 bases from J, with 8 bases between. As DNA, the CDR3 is TGTGCCAGCTCACCAATACAGAATAGCAATCAGCCCCAGCATTTT. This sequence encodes CASSPIQNSNQPQHF.

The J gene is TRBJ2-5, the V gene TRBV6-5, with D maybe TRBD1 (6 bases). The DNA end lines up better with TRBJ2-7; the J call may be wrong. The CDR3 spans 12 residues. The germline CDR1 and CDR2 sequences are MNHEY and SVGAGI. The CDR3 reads CASSLGTNEQYF. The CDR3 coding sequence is TGTGCCAGCAGCCTCGGGACAAACGAGCAGTACTTC.

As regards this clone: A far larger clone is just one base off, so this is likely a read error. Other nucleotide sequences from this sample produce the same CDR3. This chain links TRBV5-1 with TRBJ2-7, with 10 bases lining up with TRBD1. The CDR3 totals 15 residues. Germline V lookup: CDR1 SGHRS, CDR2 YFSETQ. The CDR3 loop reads CASSLWDRGSYEQYF. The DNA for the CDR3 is TGTGCCAGCAGCCTTTGGGACAGGGGTTCCTACGAGCAGTACTTC.

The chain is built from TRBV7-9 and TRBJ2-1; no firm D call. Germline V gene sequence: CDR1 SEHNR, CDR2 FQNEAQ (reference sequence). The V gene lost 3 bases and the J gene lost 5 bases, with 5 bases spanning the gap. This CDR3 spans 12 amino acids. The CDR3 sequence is CASSFHNNEQFF. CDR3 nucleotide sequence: TGTGCCAGCAGCTTCCATAACAATGAGCAGTTCTTC.

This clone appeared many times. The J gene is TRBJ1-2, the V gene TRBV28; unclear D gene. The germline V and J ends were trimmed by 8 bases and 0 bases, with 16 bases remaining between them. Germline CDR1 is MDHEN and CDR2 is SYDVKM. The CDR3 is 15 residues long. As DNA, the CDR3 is TGTGCCAGCGGACTCGGAATACGAGCTAACTATGGCTACACCTTC. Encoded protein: CASGLGIRANYGYTF.

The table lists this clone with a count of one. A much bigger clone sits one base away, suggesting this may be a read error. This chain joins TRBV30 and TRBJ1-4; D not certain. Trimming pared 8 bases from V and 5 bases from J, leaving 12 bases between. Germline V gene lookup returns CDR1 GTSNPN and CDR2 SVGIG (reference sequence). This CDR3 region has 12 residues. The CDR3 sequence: CARNSGNEKLFF. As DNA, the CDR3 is TGTGCCCGGAACTCGGGGAATGAAAAACTGTTTTTT. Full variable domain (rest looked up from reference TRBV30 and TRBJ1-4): SQTIHQWPATLVQPVGSPLSLECTVEGTSNPNLYWYRQAAGRGLQLLFYSVGIGQISSEVPQNLSASRPQDRQFILSSKKLLLSDSGFYLCARNSGNEKLFFGSGTQLSVL.

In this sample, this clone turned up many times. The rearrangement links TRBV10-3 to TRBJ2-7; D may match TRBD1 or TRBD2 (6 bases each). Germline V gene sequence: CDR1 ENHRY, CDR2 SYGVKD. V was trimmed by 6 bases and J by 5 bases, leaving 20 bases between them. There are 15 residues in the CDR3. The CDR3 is CAIRGEAGENHEQYF. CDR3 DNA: TGTGCCATCAGGGGGGAGGCAGGGGAAAACCACGAGCAGTACTTC.

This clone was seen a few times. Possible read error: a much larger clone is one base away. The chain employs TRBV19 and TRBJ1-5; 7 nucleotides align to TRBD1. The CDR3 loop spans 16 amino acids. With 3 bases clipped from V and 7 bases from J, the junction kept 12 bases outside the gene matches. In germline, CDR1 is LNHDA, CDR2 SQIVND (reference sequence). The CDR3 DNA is TGTGCCAGTAGTATCTCTCCACAGGGGACCGAGCAGCCCCAGCATTTT. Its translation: CASSISPQGTEQPQHF.

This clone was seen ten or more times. CDR3 sequence (DNA): TGCGCCAGCAGAGCCGCGGGACTAGCGGTTTACAATGAGCAGTTCTTC. Encoded protein: CASRAAGLAVYNEQFF. The genes are TRBV4-1 and TRBJ2-1; 11 positions agree with TRBD2. Germline trimming cut 6 bases from V and 4 bases from J; bases unmatched to any gene: 8. Germline V gene sequence: CDR1 MGHRA, CDR2 YSYEKL. CDR3 length equals 16 residues.

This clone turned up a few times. The CDR3 DNA is TGTGCCAGCAGCGTAGGGCAGGGAGGGACCCAGTACTTC. As protein: CASSVGQGGTQYF. This sequence joins TRBV9 and TRBJ2-5; a possible D gene is TRBD2 (6 bases). This CDR3 is 13 amino acids long. Trimming removed 0 bases from V and 7 bases from J, with 10 bases in between. From germline, CDR1 is SGDLS and CDR2 YYNGEE.

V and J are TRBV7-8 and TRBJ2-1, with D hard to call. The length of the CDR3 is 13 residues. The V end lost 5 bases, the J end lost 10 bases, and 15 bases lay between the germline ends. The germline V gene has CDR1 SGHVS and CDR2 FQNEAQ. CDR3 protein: CASSPFRGREQFF. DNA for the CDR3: TGTGCCAGCAGCCCCTTTCGAGGCAGGGAGCAGTTCTTC.

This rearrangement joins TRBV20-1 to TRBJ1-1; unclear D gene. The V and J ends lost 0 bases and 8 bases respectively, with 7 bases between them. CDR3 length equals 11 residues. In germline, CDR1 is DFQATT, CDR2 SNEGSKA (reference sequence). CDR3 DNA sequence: TGCAGTGCTAGAGAAAACCTAGAAGCTTTCTTT. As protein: CSARENLEAFF.

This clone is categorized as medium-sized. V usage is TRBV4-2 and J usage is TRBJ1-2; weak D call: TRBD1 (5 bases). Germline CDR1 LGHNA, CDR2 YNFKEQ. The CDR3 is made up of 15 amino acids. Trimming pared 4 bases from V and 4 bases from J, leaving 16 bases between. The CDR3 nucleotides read TGTGCCAGCAGCCCATCCGGGGCCGAGTCCTATGGCTACACCTTC. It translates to CASSPSGAESYGYTF.

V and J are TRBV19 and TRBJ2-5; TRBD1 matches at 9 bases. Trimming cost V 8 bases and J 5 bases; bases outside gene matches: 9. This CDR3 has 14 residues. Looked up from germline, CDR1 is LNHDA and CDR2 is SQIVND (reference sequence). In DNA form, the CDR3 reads TGTGCCAGTGCCATACAGGGGGCTCGGGAGACCCAGTACTTC. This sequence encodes CASAIQGARETQYF.

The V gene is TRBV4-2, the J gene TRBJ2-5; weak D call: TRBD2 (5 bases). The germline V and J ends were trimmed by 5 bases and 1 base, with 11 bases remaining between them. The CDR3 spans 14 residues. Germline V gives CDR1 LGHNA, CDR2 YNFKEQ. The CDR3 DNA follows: TGTGCCAGCAGCTCCCGGGATAGCCAAGAGACCCAGTACTTC. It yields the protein CASSSRDSQETQYF.

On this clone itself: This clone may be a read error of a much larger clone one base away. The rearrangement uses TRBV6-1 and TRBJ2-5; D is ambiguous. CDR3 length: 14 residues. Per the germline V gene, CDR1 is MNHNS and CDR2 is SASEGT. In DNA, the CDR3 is TGTGCCAGCAGTGAATCTCAGACTCAAGAGGCCCAGTACTTC. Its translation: CASSESQTQEAQYF.

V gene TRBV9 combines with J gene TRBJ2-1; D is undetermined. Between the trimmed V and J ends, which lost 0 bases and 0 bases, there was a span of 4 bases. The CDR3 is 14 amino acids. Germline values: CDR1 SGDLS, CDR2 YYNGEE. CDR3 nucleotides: TGTGCCAGCAGCGTAGTGGGCTCCTACAATGAGCAGTTCTTC. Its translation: CASSVVGSYNEQFF.

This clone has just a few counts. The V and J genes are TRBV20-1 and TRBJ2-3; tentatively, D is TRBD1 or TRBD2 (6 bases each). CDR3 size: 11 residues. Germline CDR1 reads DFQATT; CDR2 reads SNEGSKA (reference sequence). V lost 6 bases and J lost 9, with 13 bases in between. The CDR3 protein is CSAWGAGTQYF. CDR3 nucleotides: TGCAGTGCCTGGGGGGCGGGGACGCAGTATTTT.

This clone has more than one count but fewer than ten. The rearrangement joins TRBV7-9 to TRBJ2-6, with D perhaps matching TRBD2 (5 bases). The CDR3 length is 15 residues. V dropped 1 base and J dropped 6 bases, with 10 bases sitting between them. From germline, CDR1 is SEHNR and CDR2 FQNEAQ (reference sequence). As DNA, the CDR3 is TGTGCCAGCAGCTTAGGGACGGGGTTGGCCAACGTCCTGACTTTC. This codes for CASSLGTGLANVLTF.

Written as DNA, the CDR3 is TGTGCCAGCAGCTTAGGTCAGGGGGCGACCCAGTACTTC. Its protein product is CASSLGQGATQYF. The chain links TRBV7-9 to TRBJ2-5, with 8 bases identical to TRBD1. V lost 1 base, J lost 7 bases, and 2 bases stayed unmatched. This CDR3 is built from 13 residues. The germline V gene has CDR1 SEHNR and CDR2 FQNEAQ (reference sequence).

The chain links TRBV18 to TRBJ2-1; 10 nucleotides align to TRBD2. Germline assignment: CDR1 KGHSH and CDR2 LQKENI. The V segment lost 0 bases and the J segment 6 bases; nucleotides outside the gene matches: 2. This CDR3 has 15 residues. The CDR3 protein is CASSPPASGSNEQFF. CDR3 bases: TGTGCCAGCTCACCACCTGCTAGCGGGAGCAATGAGCAGTTCTTC. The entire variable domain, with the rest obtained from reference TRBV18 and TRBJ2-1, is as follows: NAGVMQNPRHLVRRRGQEARLRCSPMKGHSHVYWYRQLPEEGLKFMVYLQKENIIDESGMPKERFSAEFPKEGPSILRIQQVVRGDSAAYFCASSPPASGSNEQFFGPGTRLTVL.

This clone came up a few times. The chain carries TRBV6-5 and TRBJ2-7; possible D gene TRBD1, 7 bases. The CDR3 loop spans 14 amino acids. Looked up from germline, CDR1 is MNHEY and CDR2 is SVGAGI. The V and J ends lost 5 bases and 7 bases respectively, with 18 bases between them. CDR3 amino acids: CASSTTGAAGEQYF. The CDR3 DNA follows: TGTGCCAGCAGTACCACAGGGGCGGCGGGAGAGCAGTACTTC.

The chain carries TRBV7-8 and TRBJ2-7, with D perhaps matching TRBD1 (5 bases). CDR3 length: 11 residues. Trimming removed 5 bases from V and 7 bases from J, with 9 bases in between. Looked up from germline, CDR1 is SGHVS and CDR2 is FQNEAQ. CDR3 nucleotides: TGTGCCAGCAGCCGAAGGGGTGAGCAGTACTTC. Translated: CASSRRGEQYF.

In DNA, the CDR3 is TGTGCCTGGGGTACCGACAGCTCTGGGGCCAACGTCCTGACTTTC. Translation gives CAWGTDSSGANVLTF. This chain connects TRBV30 to TRBJ2-6; D may be TRBD1 (5 bases). This CDR3 is built from 15 residues. CDR1 GTSNPN and CDR2 SVGIG come from the germline V gene (reference sequence). Trimming removed 5 bases at V and 0 bases at J, with 11 bases between.